This T cell receptor (beta chain) was captured by sequencing in a study of blood T cell repertoires in COVID-19. Study context: From T cells, B-cell-depleted T cells, or PBMCs came the material, which was cDNA or gDNA.

How the authors handled the data: Cell counts per sample came from amplifying reference gene primers. Here immunoSEQ multiplex PCR was the method, and the copy in TCRdb shows in-frame clones only, minus some. The V and J calls and the clone size are those of that table, but D and trimming were determined from the DNA. The table has about 80,000 clones, about 78% seen once. The ends were cut back, 5 bases at V and 1 base at J, with 11 bases in the middle. The CDR3 has 15 amino acids. Germline V gene lookup returns CDR1 LGHDT and CDR2 YNNKEL (reference sequence). Sequencing was carried out using peripheral blood. The source of this sequence is a human donor in a cohort sampled during active COVID-19. The rearrangement uses TRBV3-1 (or the pseudogene TRBV3-2) and TRBJ2-2, with a weak D call TRBD1 (5 bases). The CDR3 sequence: CASSSLGLNTGELFF. CDR3 nucleotide sequence: TGTGCCAGCAGCTCCTTGGGGCTGAACACCGGGGAGCTGTTTTTT.